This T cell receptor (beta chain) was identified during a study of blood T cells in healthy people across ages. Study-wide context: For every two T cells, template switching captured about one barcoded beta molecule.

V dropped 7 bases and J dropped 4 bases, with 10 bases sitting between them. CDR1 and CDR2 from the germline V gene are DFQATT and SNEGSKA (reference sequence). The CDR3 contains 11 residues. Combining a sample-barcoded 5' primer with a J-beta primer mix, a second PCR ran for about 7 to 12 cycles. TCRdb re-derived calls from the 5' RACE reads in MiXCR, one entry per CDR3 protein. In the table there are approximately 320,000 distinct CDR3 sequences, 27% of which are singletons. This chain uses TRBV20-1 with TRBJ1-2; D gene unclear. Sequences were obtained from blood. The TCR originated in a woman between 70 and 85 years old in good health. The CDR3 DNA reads TGCAGTGTTCTAGAGGCCTATGGCTACACCTTC. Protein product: CSVLEAYGYTF.